This T cell receptor (beta chain) came from a study of shared clonotypes between healthy human individuals. Trimming removed 1 base at V and 3 bases at J, with 16 bases between. The germline V gene encodes CDR1 MGHDK and CDR2 SYGVNS. The CDR3 runs 17 residues. Remarks on this clone: Its target is not known.

Terminally differentiated effector memory CD45RA+ cells were left out of the naive CD8 fraction, which was CD45RO-negative and positively selected for CCR7. Regarding the study as a whole: For sorted subsets, rarefaction showed incomplete sequencing despite large depth. When compared with the clonotypes that were shared by all four sorted-subset donors, the non-shared clonotypes turned out to have lower generation probabilities. The low donor count limited represented genetic and exposure-history diversity.

Method: immunoSEQ multiplex PCR; TCRdb's copy keeps in-frame clones and lacks some. The table has 800,000 to 950,000 clones, approximately 96% seen once. The sequence derives from a man aged 25-45 years in good health. Material for sequencing was naive CD8+ T cells sorted from blood. The rearrangement uses TRBV25-1 and TRBJ2-1, with D tentatively TRBD1 or TRBD2 (5 bases each). CDR3 coding DNA: TGTGCCAGCAGTGAATGGAACCGGGACCTAAACTACAATGAGCAGTTCTTC. Protein sequence: CASSEWNRDLNYNEQFF.